What follows is one T cell receptor beta chain and its context. No antigen is known for it. CDR3 size: 15 residues. UMI-tagged TRB cDNA libraries were built via 5' RACE. TCRdb re-analyzed the 5' RACE reads; it lists each CDR3 protein once, without DNA. The sample spans over 100,000 distinct CDR3 sequences; the ten largest clones claim 0.41%. The sample belongs to a study of CXCR3-negative and CXCR3-positive naive CD8 T cells. Turning to the study itself: Total TRB output reached around 140 million reads, about 1.5 +/- 0.3 million per library. Study-wide results and limits: CXCR3-positive naive cells carried more hydrophobic TRB CDR3s than CXCR3-negative naive cells did. Much lower diversity was found in memory CD8+ cells, while both naive subsets had comparably high diversity. Memory, not naive, CXCR3-negative and CXCR3-positive cells differed in TRBV-TRBJ usage.

This chain connects TRBV12-3 or TRBV12-4 to TRBJ2-2; TCRdb's D gene call, TRBD1, goes unchecked for lack of DNA. The source material was naive CXCR3+ CD8+ T cells from blood. Indicated subset: CD45RO-CCR7+CD27+CD95- naive CD8+ T cells expressing CXCR3 (TNR3+). This sequence was found in a human donor in good health. Some clones in this sample may be carry-over from other donors' samples. This CDR3 is CASSLAGAYTGELFF.